The 9 T cell receptor beta chains given below trace back to one sample, sequenced in a study of early T cells in non-severe SARS-CoV-2 infection. TCRdb reanalysed the 5' RACE reads using MiXCR and keeps one entry per CDR3 protein. Of about 75,000 distinct CDR3 sequences listed, around 10% are singletons. Sample: whole blood, taken at baseline. The receptor set was obtained from an adult who was a healthcare worker with PCR-confirmed SARS-CoV-2 infection or an uninfected control (not recorded which).

This clonotype was counted a few times. This rearrangement joins TRBV5-1 to TRBJ2-3; D is tentatively TRBD1 or TRBD2 (5 bases each). The V gene's germline CDR1 is SGHRS and CDR2 YFSETQ. The V gene lost 4 bases and the J gene lost 1 base, with 16 bases spanning the gap. The CDR3 totals 16 residues. CDR3 DNA sequence: TGCGCCAGCAGCCTCCCCGGGGCTGCGGGCACAGATACGCAGTATTTT. Protein sequence: CASSLPGAAGTDTQYF.

This chain links TRBV29-1 with TRBJ1-2; 9 bases are shared with TRBD1. CDR1 is SQVTM, CDR2 ANQGSEA, per germline. The CDR3 consists of 16 residues. Unmatched junction bases numbered 14, after V lost 7 bases and J lost 2 bases. CDR3 protein: CSGGGQGPTTNYGYTF. CDR3 bases: TGCAGCGGAGGGGGACAGGGACCAACGACGAACTATGGCTACACCTTC.

CDR3 sequence reads: CASSPASGSSYNEQFF. The CDR3 DNA sequence: TGTGCCAGCAGCCCCGCTAGCGGGAGCTCCTACAATGAGCAGTTCTTC. The genes are TRBV11-1 and TRBJ2-1, with 10 positions matching TRBD2. Germline V gene sequence: CDR1 SGHAT, CDR2 FQDESV (reference sequence). The V segment lost 5 bases and the J segment 0 bases; nucleotides outside the gene matches: 4. This CDR3 contains 16 residues.

V gene TRBV7-9 combines with J gene TRBJ1-3; D not resolved. CDR3 size: 14 residues. Trimming pared 5 bases from V and 0 bases from J, leaving 8 bases between. The germline CDR1 and CDR2 sequences are SEHNR and FQNEAQ (reference sequence). DNA of the CDR3: TGTGCCAGCAGCGAGGAAAACTCTGGAAACACCATATATTTT. This gives the protein CASSEENSGNTIYF.

The table lists this clonotype with a few counts. The CDR3 loop is CASSLGADSPLHF. In nucleotides, the CDR3 is TGTGCCAGCAGCTTAGGGGCGGATTCACCCCTCCACTTT. The V call is TRBV7-8, the J call TRBJ1-6; D is undetermined. Trimming removed 1 base at V and 8 bases at J, with 6 bases between. From germline, CDR1 is SGHVS and CDR2 FQNEAQ. This CDR3 is built from 13 residues.

A few counts support this clonotype. The chain joins TRBV5-1 to TRBJ2-1, with D possibly called TRBD1 or TRBD2 (5 bases each). Trimming took off 3 bases at V and 0 bases at J, with 7 bases between the two ends. CDR1 and CDR2 (germline): SGHRS, YFSETQ. The CDR3 spans 14 residues. CDR3 coding DNA: TGCGCCAGCAGCTGGGGGAACTCCTACAATGAGCAGTTCTTC. It codes for CASSWGNSYNEQFF.

This rearrangement joins TRBV7-9 to TRBJ1-1; D remains ambiguous. The CDR3 totals 12 residues. The V gene lost 3 bases and the J gene lost 5 bases, with 7 bases spanning the gap. CDR1 and CDR2 (germline): SEHNR, FQNEAQ (reference sequence). This CDR3 is CASSFSGTEAFF. The CDR3 DNA reads as TGTGCCAGCAGCTTTAGTGGTACTGAAGCTTTCTTT.

The V gene is TRBV10-2, the J gene TRBJ1-1, with D unresolved. The ends were cut back, 3 bases at V and 4 bases at J, with 12 bases in the middle. This CDR3 region has 14 residues. The germline gives CDR1 WSHSY, CDR2 SAAADI. The CDR3 nucleotides read TGCGCCAGCAGTGAAGAAGGGTTTTTCACTGAAGCTTTCTTT. Protein product: CASSEEGFFTEAFF.

This clonotype was seen a few times. This chain links TRBV12-3 or TRBV12-4 with TRBJ2-2; D call uncertain. V was pared by 3 bases and J by 4 bases, with 3 bases between. CDR3 length: 12 residues. CDR3 amino acids: CASSFPTGELFF. The CDR3 nucleotides read TGTGCCAGCAGTTTCCCCACCGGGGAGCTGTTTTTT.